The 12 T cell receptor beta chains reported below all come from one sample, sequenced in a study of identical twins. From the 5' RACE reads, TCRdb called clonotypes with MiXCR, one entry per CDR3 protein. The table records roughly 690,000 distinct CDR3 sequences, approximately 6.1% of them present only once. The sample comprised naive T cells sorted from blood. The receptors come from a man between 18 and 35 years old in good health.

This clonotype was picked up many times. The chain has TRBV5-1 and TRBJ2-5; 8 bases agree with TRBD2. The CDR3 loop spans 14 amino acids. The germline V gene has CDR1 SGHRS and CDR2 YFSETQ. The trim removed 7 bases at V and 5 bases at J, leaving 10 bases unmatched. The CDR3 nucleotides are TGCGCCAGCGCACCACCGGGAGGGAGGGAGACCCAGTACTTC. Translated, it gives CASAPPGGRETQYF. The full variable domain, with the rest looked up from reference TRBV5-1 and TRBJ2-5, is KAGVTQTPRYLIKTRGQQVTLSCSPISGHRSVSWYQQTPGQGLQFLFEYFSETQRNKGNFPGRFSGRQFSNSRSEMNVSTLELGDSALYLCASAPPGGRETQYFGPGTRLLVL.

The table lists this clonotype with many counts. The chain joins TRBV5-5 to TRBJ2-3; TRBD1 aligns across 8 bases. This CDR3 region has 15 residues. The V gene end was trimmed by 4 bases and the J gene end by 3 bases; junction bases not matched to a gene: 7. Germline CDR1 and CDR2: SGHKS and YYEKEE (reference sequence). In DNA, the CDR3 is TGTGCCAGCAGCGTTGGGACAGGAGAGACAGATACGCAGTATTTT. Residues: CASSVGTGETDTQYF.

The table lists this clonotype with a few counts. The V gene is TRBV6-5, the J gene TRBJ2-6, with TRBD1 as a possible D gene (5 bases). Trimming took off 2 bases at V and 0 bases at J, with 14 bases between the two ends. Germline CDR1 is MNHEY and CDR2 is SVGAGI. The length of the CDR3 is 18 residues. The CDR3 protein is CASSYQGAGYSGANVLTF. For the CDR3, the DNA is TGTGCCAGCAGTTACCAAGGGGCAGGATACTCTGGGGCCAACGTCCTGACTTTC.

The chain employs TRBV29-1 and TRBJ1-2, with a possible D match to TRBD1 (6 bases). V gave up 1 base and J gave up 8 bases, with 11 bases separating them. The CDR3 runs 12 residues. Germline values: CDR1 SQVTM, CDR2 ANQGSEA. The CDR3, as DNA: TGCAGCGTTGAAGTAGGGGGGCCCGGCTACACCTTC. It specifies CSVEVGGPGYTF.

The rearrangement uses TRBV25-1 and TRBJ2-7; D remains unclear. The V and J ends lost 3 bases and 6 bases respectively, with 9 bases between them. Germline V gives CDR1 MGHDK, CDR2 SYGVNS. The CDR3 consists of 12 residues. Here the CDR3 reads CASSEIMSEQYF. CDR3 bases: TGTGCCAGCAGTGAGATCATGAGCGAGCAGTACTTC.

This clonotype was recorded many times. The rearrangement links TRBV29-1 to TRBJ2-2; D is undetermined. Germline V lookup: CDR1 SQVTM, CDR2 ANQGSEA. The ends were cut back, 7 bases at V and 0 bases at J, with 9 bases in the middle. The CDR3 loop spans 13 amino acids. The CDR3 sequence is CSGAYANTGELFF. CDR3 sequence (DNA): TGCAGCGGCGCCTACGCGAACACCGGGGAGCTGTTTTTT.

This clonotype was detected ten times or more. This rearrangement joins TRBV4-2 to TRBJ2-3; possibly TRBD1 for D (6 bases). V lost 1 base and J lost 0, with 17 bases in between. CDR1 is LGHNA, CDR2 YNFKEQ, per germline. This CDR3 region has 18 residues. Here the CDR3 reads CASSQAVVGGASTDTQYF. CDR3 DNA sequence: TGTGCCAGCAGCCAAGCGGTTGTAGGGGGAGCTAGCACAGATACGCAGTATTTT.

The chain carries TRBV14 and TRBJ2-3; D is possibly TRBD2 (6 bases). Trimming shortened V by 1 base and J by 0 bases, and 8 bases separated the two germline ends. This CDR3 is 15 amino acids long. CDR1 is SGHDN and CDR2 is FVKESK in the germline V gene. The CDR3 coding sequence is TGTGCCAGCAGCCAAGGGGGACTGAGCACAGATACGCAGTATTTT. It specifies CASSQGGLSTDTQYF. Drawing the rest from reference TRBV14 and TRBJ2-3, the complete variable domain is EAGVTQFPSHSVIEKGQTVTLRCDPISGHDNLYWYRRVMGKEIKFLLHFVKESKQDESGMPNNRFLAERTGGTYSTLKVQPAELEDSGVYFCASSQGGLSTDTQYFGPGTRLTVL.

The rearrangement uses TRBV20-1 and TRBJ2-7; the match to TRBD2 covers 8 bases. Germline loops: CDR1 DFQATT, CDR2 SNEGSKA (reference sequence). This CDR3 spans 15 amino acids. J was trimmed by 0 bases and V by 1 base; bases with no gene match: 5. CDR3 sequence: CSARGTSGTSYEQYF. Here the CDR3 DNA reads TGCAGTGCTAGAGGAACTAGCGGAACCTCCTACGAGCAGTACTTC.

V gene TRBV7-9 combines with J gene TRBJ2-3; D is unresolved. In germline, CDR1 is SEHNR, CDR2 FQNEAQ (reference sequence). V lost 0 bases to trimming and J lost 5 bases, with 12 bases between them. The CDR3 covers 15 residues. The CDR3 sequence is CASSLASLGGDTQYF. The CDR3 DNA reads TGTGCCAGCAGCTTAGCTTCGTTAGGCGGAGATACGCAGTATTTT.

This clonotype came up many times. This chain's CDR3 is CASSDSNEQFF. In DNA, the CDR3 is TGTGCCAGCAGTGACTCCAATGAGCAGTTCTTC. The chain carries TRBV6-4 and TRBJ2-1; D remains unclear. This CDR3 has 11 amino acids. Germline V gene sequence: CDR1 MRHNA, CDR2 SNTAGT. V was cut by 0 bases and J by 6 bases, with 0 bases left in between.

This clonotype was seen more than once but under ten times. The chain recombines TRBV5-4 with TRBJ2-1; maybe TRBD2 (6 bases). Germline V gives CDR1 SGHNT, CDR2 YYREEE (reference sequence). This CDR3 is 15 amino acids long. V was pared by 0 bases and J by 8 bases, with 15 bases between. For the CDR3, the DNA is TGTGCCAGCAGCTTGGGCGGGGTGGGAGGCCATGAGCAGTTCTTC. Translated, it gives CASSLGGVGGHEQFF.